This TCR beta chain was retrieved from a study of Graves' ophthalmopathy and Graves' hyperthyroidism. Study at large: Upon initial diagnosis and before any treatment, peripheral blood was collected. Study findings and constraints: Most expanded clonotypes in thyroid above 0.001 frequency also showed up in blood.

Turning to this clonotype: Its antigen is currently unknown.

For donors with ophthalmopathy, the disease showed moderate-to-severe activity, reached CAS ≥3 and NOSPECS ≥4, and had lasted under 3 months. Roughly 9 ml of fresh blood yielded the PBMCs by density gradient. For repertoire sequencing, the TCR beta CDR3 regions were amplified from RNA transcripts. The authors performed first-round RT-PCR with HTBI primers and then a second-round multiplex PCR. Via MiXCR, TCRdb re-called the multiplex PCR reads, giving one row per CDR3 protein. The sample carries 200,000 to 300,000 distinct CDR3 sequences, around 42% recorded once. Deletions cut 8 bases from V and 2 bases from J, with 7 bases between. The germline gives CDR1 MNHEY, CDR2 SVGAGI. The CDR3 length is 11 residues.

The V and J genes are TRBV6-5 and TRBJ2-7; D may correspond to TRBD1 or TRBD2 (5 bases each). Sequences were obtained from peripheral blood. The clonotype comes from an adult man with Graves' ophthalmopathy. The CDR3 spells CASRDPYEQYF. CDR3 bases: TGTGCCAGCCGGGACCCCTACGAGCAGTACTTC.